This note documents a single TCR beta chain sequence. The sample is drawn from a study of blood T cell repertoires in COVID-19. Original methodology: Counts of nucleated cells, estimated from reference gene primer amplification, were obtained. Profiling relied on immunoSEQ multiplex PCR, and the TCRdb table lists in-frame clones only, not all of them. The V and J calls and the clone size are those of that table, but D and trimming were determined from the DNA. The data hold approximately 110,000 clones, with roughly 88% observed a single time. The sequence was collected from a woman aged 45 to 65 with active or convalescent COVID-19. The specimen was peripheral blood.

CDR3 coding DNA: TGTGCCAGCAGTTTTAACGGGGAGCTGTTTTTT. Its protein is CASSFNGELFF. This rearrangement joins TRBV12-3 or TRBV12-4 to TRBJ2-2, with no clear D. This CDR3 region has 11 residues. V was clipped by 3 bases and J by 7 bases, with 3 bases between them.